The source of this TCR beta chain is a study of T cell changes during pregnancy in multiple sclerosis. The CDR3 runs 13 residues. Germline trimming cut 7 bases from V and 6 bases from J; bases unmatched to any gene: 8. Germline loops: CDR1 MNHNS, CDR2 SASEGT. Here immunoSEQ multiplex PCR was the method, and the copy in TCRdb shows in-frame clones only, minus some. The table shows tens of thousands of clones, with 91% occurring only once. The source was peripheral blood, collected in the third trimester of pregnancy. The receptor was isolated from a female donor in good health, enrolled as a control in a pregnancy study. J is TRBJ1-1 and V is TRBV6-1; TRBD1 aligns across 7 bases. CDR3: CASKEGAFAEAFF. In DNA, the CDR3 is TGTGCCAGCAAGGAGGGGGCTTTCGCTGAAGCTTTCTTT.